The entry below describes one T cell receptor (beta chain). Its antigen is currently not known. Qualities for individual bases were not recorded, and no much larger clone is one base off. Using the deep immunoSEQ assay, multiplex PCR amplified TCR CDR3 regions from genomic DNA. Genomic DNA extracted from each cell subset was distributed evenly over all wells of several immunoSEQ 96-well plates, and each plate served as one replicate. For sorted subsets, each replicate PCR was loaded with 150 to 250 ng genomic DNA, equivalent to roughly 30,000 T cell genomes. Purified libraries were quantified with a Qubit 3.0 fluorometer, sized on a Bioanalyzer 2100, and re-quantified with the KAPA Library Quantification kit. Every immunoSEQ 96-well plate was sequenced on a dedicated single-read 150-cycle Illumina NextSeq 550 flow cell. The original methods were these. The immunoSEQ output contained only junctional sequences without quality scores, so filtering could not match that applied to full-length reads. Sequences were annotated with PyIR, a Python wrapper for IgBLAST v1.9, using IMGT germline references to assign V/J genes and CDR3. Any read was removed if the V/J assignment was weak (E-value above 1e-6), the CDR3 was missing, or the read contained stop codons, out-of-frame junctions, or ambiguous translated residues. A V3J clonotype was defined by an identical inferred V gene, J gene, and CDR3 amino acid sequence. Percentage overlap between repertoires was calculated by dividing the number of shared unique clonotypes by the size of the smaller repertoire. Three approaches were used to assess repertoire richness: RTK rarefaction, the Chao1 estimator, and Recon v2.1 estimates of unobserved clonotypes. For all TCRbeta clonotypes obtained by the gDNA method from a few donors, generation probabilities were computed with OLGA. TCRdb mirrors the immuneACCESS table, restricted to in-frame sequences. Some clones are absent from its copies; in checked studies, under half trace to an unresolved V gene, and the reason for the others is unknown. V and J calls and clone size are given by that table; D and trimming were obtained from the DNA. This sample lists some 2,400,000 clones; approximately 96% were detected once. The ten most abundant clones make up more than 0.1% of the sample.

The donors were healthy, HIV-negative adults who had no recently reported acute infections or vaccinations. All donors were Caucasian adults living in Nashville, Tennessee, USA. CD4+ T cells were enriched through magnetic negative selection, after which naive cells were positively selected on CD45RA and the remaining negative fraction served as the memory subset. Blood was obtained by leukapheresis, after which PBMCs were separated by Ficoll-Histopaque density gradient centrifugation and cryopreserved in liquid nitrogen vapor phase. Analytical flow cytometry was used to check the purity and quantity of every magnetically sorted T cell population. From each sorted fraction, genomic DNA was isolated and quantified by UV absorbance on a Nanodrop 2000c. The data belong to a study of shared clonotypes between healthy human individuals (dated by TCRdb to the early 2020s). Broadly, across the study: The cohort included a few men and two women between 18 and 49 years of age. For each donor, CD4 naive and CD4 memory were each run on three plates, CD8 naive on two plates, and CD8 memory on one plate. Leukapheresis yielded between about 0.85 and 9 billion PBMCs per donor. To estimate repertoire size and how much clonotypes are shared between individuals, the study performed deep sequencing of blood TCR repertoires from roughly five healthy adults. To increase sequencing depth and limit assay-specific biases, TCR repertoire library preparation and sequencing were carried out by different laboratories using diverse techniques.

The CDR3 numbers 15 residues from cysteine through phenylalanine. CDR3 DNA is the only sequence kept; it has 45 bases, read in frame from the first base. V lost 2 bases and J lost 5 bases, and the count of bases not matched to a germline gene is 6. The germline V gene specifies SGHDT as CDR1 and YYEEEE as CDR2. Study-wide findings and limitations: The genetic and exposure-history diversity represented was limited by the small number of donors. Higher generation probabilities were observed for clonotypes shared by all four sorted-subset donors than for non-shared clonotypes. Sampling was restricted to blood, and TCR repertoires in tissues likely differ from the TCR repertoires found in blood. Across a few donors, about 5% of naive CD4, roughly 3.5% of naive CD8, 2.3% of memory CD4, and about 0.4% of memory CD8 clonotypes were shared. Even with the large sequencing depth, rarefaction of the sorted-subset datasets indicated that sequencing was incomplete. Based on pairwise subsampling, the degree of clonotype sharing among donors was expected to be affected by sequencing depth. Naive subsets generally had larger estimated clonotype richness than memory subsets did.

The chain was built from TRBV5-6 and TRBJ1-4; 7 bases in between match TRBD1. Sequencing input: naive CD4+ T cells sorted from blood. This specimen's cell subset or site label, per the study, means: CD45RA+ positively selected. The sequence was obtained from a man between 18 and 35 years old in good health. This receptor carries the CDR3 CASSFYGQVNEKLFF. The sequenced DNA: TGTGCCAGCAGCTTCTACGGACAGGTGAATGAAAAACTGTTTTTT.